The 13 T cell receptor beta chains given below trace back to one sample, sequenced in a study of OX40 agonist ivuxolimab in advanced cancers. Produced via immunoSEQ multiplex PCR; TCRdb's table is partial and in-frame only. This repertoire shows about 46,000 clones, over 70% found once; its top ten account for 3.9%. The material was CD4+ or CD8+ T cells sorted from blood, obtained in a trial of the OX40 agonist ivuxolimab. These receptors all come from an adult with an advanced solid tumor such as melanoma, head and neck, liver or kidney cancer.

The chain recombines TRBV29-1 with TRBJ2-1, with 12 bases that match TRBD2. The CDR3 loop spans 15 amino acids. The germline V gene has CDR1 SQVTM and CDR2 ANQGSEA. After removal of 6 bases from V and 6 bases from J, the junction contained 9 bases not matched to a gene. In DNA, the CDR3 is TGCAGCGTCACCCCTCCGGGACTAGCGGGCAATGAGCAGTTCTTC. This sequence encodes CSVTPPGLAGNEQFF.

The genes are TRBV4-2 and TRBJ1-2, with 7 bases matching TRBD1. The CDR3 totals 15 residues. CDR1 LGHNA and CDR2 YNFKEQ come from the germline V gene. V lost 0 bases and J lost 6; bases outside the gene matches: 7. The CDR3 nucleotides are TGTGCCAGCAGCCAAGATAATAGACAGGGAGATGGCTACACCTTC. Translating it yields CASSQDNRQGDGYTF.

The chain has TRBV25-1 and TRBJ2-2; D remains ambiguous. CDR3 size: 12 residues. The V gene lost 5 bases and the J gene lost 6 bases, with 7 bases spanning the gap. Germline V CDR1 and CDR2: MGHDK, SYGVNS. The CDR3 spells CASSLHAGELFF. The CDR3 region has the DNA TGTGCCAGCAGTTTACACGCCGGGGAGCTGTTTTTT.

This sequence joins TRBV7-2 and TRBJ2-2, with 10 bases lining up with TRBD1. V gave up 4 bases and J gave up 6 bases; unmatched junction bases: 17. The CDR3 is 19 amino acids. From germline, CDR1 is SGHTA and CDR2 FQGNSA. CDR3 sequence: CASSSIQARTGGGAGELFF. The CDR3 nucleotides read TGTGCCAGCAGCTCAATTCAAGCCCGGACAGGGGGAGGGGCCGGGGAGCTGTTTTTT.

The V gene is TRBV29-1, the J gene TRBJ2-1; D unresolved. The CDR3 loop spans 11 amino acids. CDR1 is SQVTM and CDR2 is ANQGSEA in the germline V gene. The germline V and J ends were trimmed by 7 bases and 9 bases, with 13 bases remaining between them. CDR3 coding DNA: TGCAGCGCCGCATATGAGATTGAGCAGTTCTTC. Its protein product is CSAAYEIEQFF.

This clone showed up just a few times. V and J are TRBV27 and TRBJ1-2; 8 positions agree with TRBD1. V shed 2 bases and J 7 bases; nucleotides not matched to a gene: 3. The germline V gene has CDR1 MNHEY and CDR2 SMNVEV (reference sequence). The CDR3 is made up of 13 amino acids. Written as DNA, the CDR3 is TGTGCCAGCAGTTTAAGGACAGGGTTTGGCTACACCTTC. Translating gives CASSLRTGFGYTF.

A note on this clone: One end of the junction does not line up with germline, which may come from a read error. The chain couples TRBV5-1 to TRBJ1-2; unclear D gene. Germline V gene lookup returns CDR1 SGHRS and CDR2 YFSETQ. The CDR3 consists of 14 residues. The CDR3 coding sequence is TGTGCCAGCAGCTTGAGTCCGCCTAACTATGGCTACACCTTC. Translating it yields CASSLSPPNYGYTF.

This chain joins TRBV6-1 and TRBJ2-5, with 11 positions matching TRBD2. This CDR3 is built from 17 residues. The J segment lost 7 bases and the V segment lost 2 bases, leaving 12 bases of the junction unmatched. Germline V gene sequence: CDR1 MNHNS, CDR2 SASEGT. The DNA of the CDR3 is TGTGCCAGCAGTGAAACCCCCGGACTAGCGGGTCGGGGGACCCAGTACTTC. It specifies CASSETPGLAGRGTQYF.

This rearrangement joins TRBV4-3 to TRBJ1-2; D is perhaps TRBD1 (5 bases). CDR1 and CDR2 (germline): LGHNA, YSLEER. The CDR3 length is 14 residues. V was shortened by 0 bases and J by 6 bases, with 11 bases between the two germline ends. CDR3 amino acids: CASSQDVGVNGYTF. CDR3 in DNA: TGCGCCAGCAGCCAAGATGTAGGGGTAAATGGCTACACCTTC.

This clone appeared once. The rearrangement links TRBV7-7 to TRBJ2-3; possibly TRBD1 for D (6 bases). The CDR3 has 15 residues. CDR1 SSHAT and CDR2 FNYEAQ come from the germline V gene (reference sequence). The V end was cut by 0 bases, the J end by 1 base, with 8 bases between. This CDR3 reads CASSLAPGGTDTQYF. The CDR3 DNA reads as TGTGCCAGCAGCTTAGCGCCAGGGGGCACAGATACGCAGTATTTT. Looking up the rest from reference TRBV7-7 and TRBJ2-3 gives the full variable domain: GAGVSQSPRYKVTKRGQDVTLRCDPISSHATLYWYQQALGQGPEFLTYFNYEAQPDKSGLPSDRFSAERPEGSISTLTIQRTEQRDSAMYRCASSLAPGGTDTQYFGPGTRLTVL.

This chain uses TRBV6-5 with TRBJ2-5; TRBD2 is a possible D gene (6 bases). CDR3 length equals 14 residues. Trimming pared 4 bases from V and 4 bases from J, leaving 13 bases between. Germline loops: CDR1 MNHEY, CDR2 SVGAGI. The DNA of the CDR3 is TGTGCCAGCAGTTCCAGCCCGGAGGGAGAGACCCAGTACTTC. Translated, it gives CASSSSPEGETQYF.

The rearrangement uses TRBV18 and TRBJ2-5; tentatively, D is TRBD1 or TRBD2 (6 bases each). V was shortened by 3 bases and J by 5 bases, with 10 bases between the two germline ends. CDR1 and CDR2 from the germline V gene are KGHSH and LQKENI. CDR3 length: 13 residues. CDR3 amino acids: CASSPGGKETQYF. DNA for the CDR3: TGTGCCAGCTCACCGGGGGGCAAGGAGACCCAGTACTTC.

The chain combines TRBV7-9 with TRBJ1-2; TRBD1 matches 7 bases. The CDR3 covers 13 residues. V dropped 2 bases and J dropped 6; count of bases not matched to a gene: 3. Germline V gene data show CDR1 as SEHNR and CDR2 as FQNEAQ (reference sequence). In DNA, the CDR3 is TGTGCCAGCAGCTTACAGGGGGACGATGGCTACACCTTC. Its translation is CASSLQGDDGYTF.